This paragraph covers one T cell receptor beta chain sequence. Its antigen is as yet unknown. This sample was included in a study of human T cells and chemical hapten exposure. Study context: Patients, chiefly female, had alopecia areata, totalis or universalis. Study findings and constraints: Alopecia in all donors means immunity may differ from healthy individuals. Expanded TCR sets contained significantly more large CDR3 similarity clusters than controls. TCRs above 1 in 1000 frequency stayed constant with DPC sensitization.

A single record per CDR3 protein comes from TCRdb applying MiXCR to the RACE reads. The sample lists 180,000 or so distinct CDR3 sequences, 24% occurring once. CDR3 length: 17 residues. Time point described: patch test 3, about 24 weeks after DPC sensitization. Described treatment: therapeutic diphenylcyclopropenone sensitization with weekly scalp DPC. This sequence joins TRBV21-1 and TRBJ1-5; the D segment call TRBD1 is taken from the table without a DNA check. TRBV21-1 is classified as a pseudogene. This receptor was taken from a woman aged 40 to 50 with alopecia areata. Some clones in this sample may be carry-over from other donors' samples. The specimen was whole blood, collected in connection with sensitization to the hapten diphenylcyclopropenone (DPC). In DNA form, the CDR3 reads TGTGCCAGCAGCAAAGGGGACAGGGTGGACCCCAATCAGCCCCAGCATTTT. The encoded protein is CASSKGDRVDPNQPQHF.